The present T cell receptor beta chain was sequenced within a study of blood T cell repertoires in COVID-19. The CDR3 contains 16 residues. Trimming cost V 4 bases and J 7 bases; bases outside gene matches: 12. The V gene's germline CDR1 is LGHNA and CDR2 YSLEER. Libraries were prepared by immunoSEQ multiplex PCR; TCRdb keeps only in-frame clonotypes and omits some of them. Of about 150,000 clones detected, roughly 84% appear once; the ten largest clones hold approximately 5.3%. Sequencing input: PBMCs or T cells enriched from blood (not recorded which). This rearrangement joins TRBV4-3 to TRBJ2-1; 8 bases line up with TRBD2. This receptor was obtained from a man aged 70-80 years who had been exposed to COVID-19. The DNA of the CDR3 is TGCGCCAGCAGCCCTCAAGGGGCTAGCGGGTTAAATGAGCAGTTCTTC. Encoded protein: CASSPQGASGLNEQFF.